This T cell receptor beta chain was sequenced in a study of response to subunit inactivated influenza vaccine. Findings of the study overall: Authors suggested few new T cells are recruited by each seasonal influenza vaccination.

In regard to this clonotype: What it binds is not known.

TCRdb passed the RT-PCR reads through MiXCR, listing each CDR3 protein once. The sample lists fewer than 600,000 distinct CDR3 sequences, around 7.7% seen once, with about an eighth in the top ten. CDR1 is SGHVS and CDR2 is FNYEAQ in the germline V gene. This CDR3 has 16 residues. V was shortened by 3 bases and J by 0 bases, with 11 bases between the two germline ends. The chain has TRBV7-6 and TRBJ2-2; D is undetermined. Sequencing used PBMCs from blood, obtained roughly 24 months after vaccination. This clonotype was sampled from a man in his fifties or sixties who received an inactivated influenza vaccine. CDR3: CASSLETAANTGELFF. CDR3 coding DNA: TGTGCCAGCAGCTTGGAAACAGCCGCGAACACCGGGGAGCTGTTTTTT.